The sample holds many counts of the clone carrying this T cell receptor beta chain. Its antigen is still unknown. The data stem from a study of T-cell reconstitution after alpha-beta-depleted transplantation in children. Findings and caveats of the study: Newly produced T cells mostly accounted for T-cell counts and diversity one year post-transplant.

Molecular barcoding with unique molecular identifiers was used for the TCRbeta library. MiXCR was run by TCRdb on the PCR reads, yielding one entry per CDR3 protein. The sample lists approximately 300,000 distinct CDR3 sequences, around 7.1% occurring once. The sequence derives from a female patient aged 2 to 10 who had a stem cell transplant for Fanconi anemia, so the T cells may come from the graft donor. This specimen was peripheral blood, taken 360 days after TCRalphabeta/CD19-depleted stem cell transplant.

The CDR3 DNA sequence: TGCGCCAGCAGCCGGGGCGGAGCCGGGGAGCTGTTTTTT. It is translated as CASSRGGAGELFF. The chain carries TRBV4-3 and TRBJ2-2, with a weak D call TRBD1 (5 bases). Trimming stripped 4 bases from V and 6 bases from J, with 9 bases between. CDR3 length: 13 amino acids. Germline-derived CDR1 and CDR2 are LGHNA and YSLEER.